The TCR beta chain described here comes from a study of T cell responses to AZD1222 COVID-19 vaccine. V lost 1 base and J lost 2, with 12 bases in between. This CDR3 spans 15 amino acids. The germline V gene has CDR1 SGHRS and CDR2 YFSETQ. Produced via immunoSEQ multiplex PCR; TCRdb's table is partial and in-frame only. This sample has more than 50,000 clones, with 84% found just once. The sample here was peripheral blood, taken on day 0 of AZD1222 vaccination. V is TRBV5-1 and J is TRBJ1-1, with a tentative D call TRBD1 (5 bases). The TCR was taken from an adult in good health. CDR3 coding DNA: TGCGCCAGCAGCTTGATACCGAGGGGAAACACTGAAGCTTTCTTT. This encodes CASSLIPRGNTEAFF.